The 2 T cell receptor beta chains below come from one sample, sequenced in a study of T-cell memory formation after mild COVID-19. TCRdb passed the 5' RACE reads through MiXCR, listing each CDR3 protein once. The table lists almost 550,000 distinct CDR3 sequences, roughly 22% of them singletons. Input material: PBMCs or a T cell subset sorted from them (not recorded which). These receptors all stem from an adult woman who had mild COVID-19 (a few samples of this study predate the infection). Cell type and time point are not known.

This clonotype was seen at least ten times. Here the CDR3 DNA reads TGTGCCAGCACTAACGAGGCCCCTAGGCCCACCGGGGAGCTGTTTTTT. It is translated as CASTNEAPRPTGELFF. This chain uses TRBV2 with TRBJ2-2; D uncertain. Germline V gene data show CDR1 as SNHLY and CDR2 as FYNNEI. CDR3 size: 16 residues. Trimming removed 7 bases from V and 4 bases from J, with 19 bases in between. Complete variable domain (other parts from reference TRBV2 and TRBJ2-2): EPEVTQTPSHQVTQMGQEVILRCVPISNHLYFYWYRQILGQKVEFLVSFYNNEISEKSEIFDDQFSVERPDGSNFTLKIRSTKLEDSAMYFCASTNEAPRPTGELFFGEGSRLTVL.

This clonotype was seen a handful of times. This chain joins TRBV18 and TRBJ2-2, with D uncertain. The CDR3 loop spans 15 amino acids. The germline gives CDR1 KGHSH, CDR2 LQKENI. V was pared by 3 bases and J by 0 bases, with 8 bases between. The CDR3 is CASSPNNANTGELFF. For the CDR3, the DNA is TGTGCCAGCTCACCGAACAACGCGAACACCGGGGAGCTGTTTTTT.